This T cell receptor (beta chain) was obtained from a study of regulatory T cells in long-lasting Graves disease. CDR3 regions were amplified by Arm-PCR using iRepertoire HTBI primers to build TCR beta libraries. TCRdb re-called the multiplex PCR reads through MiXCR, storing one row per CDR3 protein. The repertoire holds roughly 300,000 distinct CDR3 sequences, 22% seen once, with roughly 50% in the top ten. Time point denoted: persistent/refractory GD, antithyroid drugs over 5 years with positive TRAb. From RNA extracted from PBMCs, the TCR library was made. The EDTA tubes were filled with about 9 milliliters of drawn peripheral blood. This CDR3 contains 15 residues. Losses at the gene ends were 4 bases for V and 6 bases for J; bases not matched to a gene: 3. Germline V gene data show CDR1 as MDHEN and CDR2 as SYDVKM. There are many counts of this clonotype. Its specificity is unknown. Broader study findings: Accuracy was possibly reduced by small sample size.

The J gene is TRBJ2-7, the V gene TRBV28, with 16 bases that match TRBD2. The specimen was peripheral blood mononuclear cells (PBMCs), collected when the disease was refractory, from a patient treated with antithyroid drugs. The source is a female donor with Graves disease. The CDR3 DNA is TGTGCCAGCAGTTCGGGACTAGCGGGAGGGCTCGAGCAGTACTTC. This encodes CASSSGLAGGLEQYF.